The rows below give T cell receptor beta chains drawn from one sample of a study of T-cell reconstitution after alpha-beta-depleted transplantation in children. TCRdb analysed the PCR reads with MiXCR anew, one entry per CDR3 protein. The sample holds a few hundred thousand distinct CDR3 sequences, under 13% seen once. The material sequenced was PBMCs from the stem cell graft donor, taken from the stem cell graft. The receptors derive from a human donor who donated a stem cell graft to a child with acute lymphoblastic leukemia. Each CDR3 is given with its conserved first and last residue. The D gene is left open where the match is weak. A clone size is listed for some rows: how often the clone was seen (once, few, many), or a class if it is expanded.

CDR3 protein	CDR3 DNA	D gene	J gene	clone size	V gene
CASSLRQGVLNEQFF	TGCGCCAGCAGCCTGAGACAGGGGGTCCTTAATGAGCAGTTCTTC	TRBD1	TRBJ2-1	.	TRBV5-1
CASSPQRQPQETQYF	TGTGCCAGCAGTCCCCAGCGACAGCCCCAAGAGACCCAGTACTTC	.	TRBJ2-5	.	TRBV7-9
CASSSSSRRFSYEQYF	TGTGCCAGCAGCTCCTCTTCCCGTAGGTTTTCCTACGAGCAGTACTTC	.	TRBJ2-7	few	TRBV11-2
CASSFLTSYEQYF	TGTGCCAGCAGCTTCCTCACCTCCTACGAGCAGTACTTC	.	TRBJ2-7	few	TRBV7-9
CASSVDSGRSYEQYF	TGTGCCAGCAGCGTAGATTCAGGCCGATCCTACGAGCAGTACTTC	.	TRBJ2-7	few	TRBV9
CASSSEGGVRETQYF	TGTGCCAGCAGCTCCGAAGGTGGGGTGCGAGAGACCCAGTACTTC	.	TRBJ2-5	.	TRBV12-3/TRBV12-4
CASSQEWGVQNYEQYF	TGTGCCAGCAGCCAAGAATGGGGAGTCCAAAACTACGAGCAGTACTTC	.	TRBJ2-7	many	TRBV4-2
CASSVTTSKTGELFF	TGCGCCAGCAGTGTTACGACTAGTAAGACCGGGGAGCTGTTTTTT	.	TRBJ2-2	few	TRBV10-1
CASSLAGQGAFSNEQFF	TGTGCCAGCAGCTTAGCGGGACAGGGGGCTTTCTCTAATGAGCAGTTCTTC	TRBD1	TRBJ2-1	once	TRBV7-6
CASSSLPTSGKTYEQYF	TGCGCCAGCAGCTCCCTCCCGACTAGCGGGAAAACCTACGAGCAGTACTTC	TRBD2	TRBJ2-7	many	TRBV5-1
CSASDDRGSYNEQFF	TGCAGTGCTAGTGACGACAGGGGCTCCTACAATGAGCAGTTCTTC	TRBD1	TRBJ2-1	many	TRBV20-1
CASIPGLEGLAGLSTDTQYF	TGTGCCAGCATTCCCGGGCTTGAGGGACTAGCGGGTTTAAGCACAGATACGCAGTATTTT	TRBD2	TRBJ2-3	.	TRBV11-2
CASSQAVGDGTEAFF	TGCGCCAGCAGCCAAGCGGTCGGTGACGGGACTGAAGCTTTCTTT	.	TRBJ1-1	few	TRBV4-1
CASSSQGRDTTEAFF	TGTGCCAGCAGCTCCCAGGGGAGGGATACCACTGAAGCTTTCTTT	.	TRBJ1-1	few	TRBV5-5
CASSLVVGPPQHF	TGTGCCAGCAGTTTAGTCGTAGGGCCGCCCCAGCATTTT	.	TRBJ1-5	.	TRBV27
CAISVQGDQPQHF	TGTGCCATCAGTGTTCAAGGGGATCAGCCCCAGCATTTT	.	TRBJ1-5	many	TRBV10-3
CASSLGSGSSTGELFF	TGTGCCAGCAGCTTAGGTAGCGGGAGCAGCACCGGGGAGCTGTTTTTT	TRBD2	TRBJ2-2	.	TRBV7-3
CASSQDLASTDTQYF	TGCGCCAGCAGCCAAGACTTAGCCTCCACAGATACGCAGTATTTT	.	TRBJ2-3	many	TRBV4-3
CASSSIDRVVYGYTF	TGTGCCAGCAGCTCCATTGACAGGGTCGTATATGGCTACACCTTC	TRBD1	TRBJ1-2	few	TRBV7-2
CASSLTGSGEQYF	TGTGCCAGCAGCTTAACGGGCTCTGGCGAGCAGTACTTC	.	TRBJ2-7	many	TRBV7-3
CASSLGGQRSEQFF	TGTGCCAGCAGCTTAGGGGGCCAGCGGAGTGAGCAGTTCTTC	.	TRBJ2-1	few	TRBV7-9
CSKRPGGGGYTF	TGCAGTAAGAGGCCAGGGGGAGGTGGCTACACCTTC	TRBD1	TRBJ1-2	.	TRBV20-1
CSARDLGGGYGNQPQHF	TGCAGTGCTAGAGATCTCGGGGGAGGGTATGGCAATCAGCCCCAGCATTTT	.	TRBJ1-5	.	TRBV20-1
CASSPRGSPYEQYF	TGTGCCAGCAGCCCGAGGGGGAGCCCCTACGAGCAGTACTTC	.	TRBJ2-7	.	TRBV12-3/TRBV12-4
CSVDRPNTEAFF	TGCAGCGTTGACCGGCCTAACACTGAAGCTTTCTTT	.	TRBJ1-1	few	TRBV29-1
CASSLAGPEGYGYPF	TGTGCCAGCAGCTTAGCGGGGCCCGAGGGATACGGCTACCCCTTC	.	TRBJ1-2	.	TRBV7-2
CASSLLGGYNEQFF	TGTGCCAGCAGTTTATTAGGGGGATACAATGAGCAGTTCTTC	.	TRBJ2-1	.	TRBV27
CASSLVLAGRDTQYF	TGTGCCAGCAGCTTAGTTCTAGCGGGGAGAGATACGCAGTATTTT	TRBD2	TRBJ2-3	few	TRBV7-9
CATSDTSGNEQFF	TGTGCCACCAGCGATACGAGCGGAAATGAGCAGTTCTTC	.	TRBJ2-1	many	TRBV15
CASSSRTGSDTQYF	TGTGCCAGCAGCTCGAGGACAGGGTCCGATACGCAGTATTTT	TRBD1	TRBJ2-3	many	TRBV7-2
CASSRAGGPYEQFF	TGTGCCAGCAGTAGGGCGGGAGGGCCCTATGAGCAGTTCTTC	TRBD2	TRBJ2-1	many	TRBV27
CASLVLGYNEQFF	TGTGCCAGCCTGGTCCTAGGCTACAATGAGCAGTTCTTC	.	TRBJ2-1	few	TRBV12-3/TRBV12-4
CSATGTRHNEQFF	TGCAGTGCAACCGGGACTAGGCACAATGAGCAGTTCTTC	TRBD2	TRBJ2-1	few	TRBV20-1
CASSVGGTDTQYF	TGTGCCAGCAGCGTAGGAGGCACAGATACGCAGTATTTT	.	TRBJ2-3	many	TRBV9
CASSENRGVNSPLHF	TGTGCCAGCAGTGAAAATAGGGGTGTGAATTCACCCCTCCACTTT	.	TRBJ1-6	.	TRBV6-1
CASSPSGGGPPYNEQFF	TGTGCCAGCAGTCCAAGCGGCGGAGGGCCTCCCTACAATGAGCAGTTCTTC	.	TRBJ2-1	few	TRBV27
CASSLATGPGNTIYF	TGTGCCAGCAGCTTAGCCACAGGGCCTGGAAACACCATATATTTT	.	TRBJ1-3	few	TRBV7-2
CASSLAYWEDYGEQFF	TGTGCCAGCAGCTTAGCTTACTGGGAGGATTACGGAGAGCAGTTCTTC	.	TRBJ2-1	few	TRBV7-2
CASSSWQGIGAMNTEAFF	TGTGCCAGCAGCTCCTGGCAGGGGATCGGGGCGATGAACACTGAAGCTTTCTTT	.	TRBJ1-1	many	TRBV5-6
CAAFSSYEQYF	TGTGCCGCGTTTAGCTCCTACGAGCAGTACTTC	.	TRBJ2-7	few	TRBV6-5
CCARNGGRASTGELFF	TGCTGTGCTAGGAACGGCGGGAGGGCCAGTACCGGGGAGCTGTTTTTT	TRBD2	TRBJ2-2	once	TRBV20-1
CASSLGWTGGNEQFF	TGTGCCAGCAGCTTGGGATGGACAGGGGGCAATGAGCAGTTCTTC	TRBD1	TRBJ2-1	many	TRBV5-6
CASSYSLAMDEQFF	TGTGCCAGCAGTTACAGTCTAGCTATGGATGAGCAGTTCTTC	.	TRBJ2-1	few	TRBV6-2/TRBV6-3
CSSRLAGGWEQYF	TGCAGTTCCAGGCTAGCGGGAGGGTGGGAGCAGTACTTC	TRBD2	TRBJ2-7	few	TRBV20-1
CASSQGSGGPYNEQFF	TGTGCCAGCAGTCAAGGTAGCGGAGGACCCTACAATGAGCAGTTCTTC	.	TRBJ2-1	few	TRBV3-1
CASRTSGQIQETQYF	TGCGCCAGCAGGACGAGCGGACAGATCCAAGAGACCCAGTACTTC	.	TRBJ2-5	few	TRBV5-1
CASIFTPNTEAFF	TGTGCCAGCATTTTCACACCGAACACTGAAGCTTTCTTT	.	TRBJ1-1	many	TRBV12-3/TRBV12-4
CATSDLMADTQYF	TGTGCCACCAGTGATTTGATGGCAGATACGCAGTATTTT	.	TRBJ2-3	.	TRBV24-1
CASTPGRRGELFF	TGTGCCAGCACCCCCGGCCGGCGCGGGGAGCTGTTTTTT	.	TRBJ2-2	few	TRBV12-3/TRBV12-4
CASSSDYNSPLHF	TGTGCCAGCAGCTCCGACTATAATTCACCCCTCCACTTT	.	TRBJ1-6	many	TRBV7-3
CASSAKTGSGANVLTF	TGTGCCAGCAGTGCAAAGACAGGTTCTGGGGCCAACGTCCTGACTTTC	.	TRBJ2-6	once	TRBV6-4
CASSQDYLQGTNEKLFF	TGCGCCAGCAGCCAAGATTATCTACAGGGAACTAATGAAAAACTGTTTTTT	.	TRBJ1-4	.	TRBV4-3
CASSLTPTSGTDTQYF	TGTGCCAGCAGCTTAACCCCTACTAGCGGCACAGATACGCAGTATTTT	TRBD2	TRBJ2-3	.	TRBV7-3
CASSLGGAGPQETQYF	TGTGCCAGCAGCTTAGGGGGCGCAGGGCCCCAAGAGACCCAGTACTTC	.	TRBJ2-5	many	TRBV7-2
CASSQLAGAAYEQYF	TGTGCCAGCAGCCAGCTAGCGGGAGCCGCCTACGAGCAGTACTTC	TRBD2	TRBJ2-7	.	TRBV7-2
CASTAAGNTEAFF	TGCGCCAGCACGGCGGCAGGGAACACTGAAGCTTTCTTT	.	TRBJ1-1	.	TRBV10-2
CASSITGGWSDTQYF	TGTGCCAGCAGCATTACAGGGGGCTGGTCAGATACGCAGTATTTT	TRBD1	TRBJ2-3	.	TRBV12-3/TRBV12-4
CASSYGASGRNTGELFF	TGTGCCAGCAGTTACGGGGCTAGCGGGAGGAACACCGGGGAGCTGTTTTTT	TRBD2	TRBJ2-2	.	TRBV6-5
CAISVGGEAFF	TGTGCCATCAGTGTTGGGGGCGAAGCTTTCTTT	.	TRBJ1-1	.	TRBV10-3
CASSPRDRPVYEQYF	TGCGCCAGCAGCCCAAGGGACAGGCCAGTCTACGAGCAGTACTTC	TRBD1	TRBJ2-7	many	TRBV4-1